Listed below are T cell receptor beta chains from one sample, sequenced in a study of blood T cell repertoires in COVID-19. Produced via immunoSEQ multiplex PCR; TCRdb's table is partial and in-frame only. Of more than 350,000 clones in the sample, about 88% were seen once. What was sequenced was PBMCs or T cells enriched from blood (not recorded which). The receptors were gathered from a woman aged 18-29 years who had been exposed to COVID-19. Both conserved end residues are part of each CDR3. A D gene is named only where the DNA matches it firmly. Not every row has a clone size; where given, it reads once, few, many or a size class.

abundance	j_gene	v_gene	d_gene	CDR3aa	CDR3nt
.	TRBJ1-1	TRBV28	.	CASSFGTLTEAFF	TGTGCCAGCAGTTTTGGCACCCTCACCGAAGCTTTCTTT
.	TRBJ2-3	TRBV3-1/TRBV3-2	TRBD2	CASSPELAGGGGTQYF	TGTGCCAGCAGCCCCGAGCTAGCGGGAGGGGGGGGTACGCAGTATTTT
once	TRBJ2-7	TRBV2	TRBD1	CASTGQGAYEQYF	TGTGCCAGCACCGGACAGGGGGCTTACGAGCAGTACTTC
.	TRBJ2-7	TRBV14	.	CASSQDGTGSSYEQYF	TGTGCCAGCAGCCAAGACGGTACGGGGTCCTCCTACGAGCAGTACTTC
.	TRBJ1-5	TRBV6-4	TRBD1	CASSEEGGSSNQPQHF	TGTGCCAGCAGTGAGGAAGGGGGCTCTAGCAATCAGCCCCAGCATTTT
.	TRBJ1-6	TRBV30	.	CAWSGQLNSPLHF	TGTGCCTGGAGTGGACAGTTAAATTCACCCCTCCACTTT
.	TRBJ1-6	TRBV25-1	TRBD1	CASRTQGAGTPLHF	TGTGCCAGCAGAACACAGGGGGCAGGGACACCCCTCCACTTT
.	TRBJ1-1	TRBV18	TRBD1	CASSERTGPSGPEAFF	TGTGCCAGCTCGGAAAGGACAGGGCCATCGGGGCCTGAAGCTTTCTTT
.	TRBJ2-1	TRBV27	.	CASGVTGTLYNEQFF	TGTGCCAGCGGTGTAACCGGGACTCTCTACAATGAGCAGTTCTTC
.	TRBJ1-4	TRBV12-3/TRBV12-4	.	CASSLVEADELFF	TGTGCCAGCAGTTTAGTAGAGGCAGACGAACTGTTTTTT
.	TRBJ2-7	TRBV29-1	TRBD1	CSALDRGGYEQYF	TGCAGCGCCTTGGACAGGGGAGGGTACGAGCAGTACTTC
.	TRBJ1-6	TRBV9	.	CASSVGEYGDHF	TGTGCCAGCAGCGTAGGTGAGTATGGTGACCACTTT
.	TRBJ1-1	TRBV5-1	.	CASSPRSEGVTEAFF	TGCGCCAGCAGCCCGAGGTCCGAAGGGGTCACTGAAGCTTTCTTT
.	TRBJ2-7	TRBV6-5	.	CASSLQPKFPYEQYF	TGTGCCAGCAGTTTACAGCCGAAGTTCCCCTACGAGCAGTACTTC